This T cell receptor (beta chain) was documented in a study of control samples from healthy donors and cancer patients. TCRdb's copy holds only in-frame clones and misses some; the assay was immunoSEQ multiplex PCR. Of 75,000 to 100,000 clones listed, 80% to 95% are singletons. This clone was found once. Trimming removed 4 bases from V and 4 bases from J, with 7 bases in between. Germline CDR1 and CDR2: LNHDA and SQIVND (reference sequence). The CDR3 consists of 12 residues. The clonotype originates from a human donor in good health. The donor label of this sample is uncertain. This rearrangement joins TRBV19 to TRBJ1-1; D is unresolved. Specimen: blood. CDR3 nucleotide sequence: TGTGCCAGTAGTAATCTGGGCACTGAAGCTTTCTTT. Translating gives CASSNLGTEAFF.